Following are 9 T cell receptor beta chains from one sample sequenced in a study of OX40 agonist ivuxolimab in advanced cancers. Sequenced by immunoSEQ multiplex PCR; TCRdb stores in-frame clones only, minus some. The data hold about 32,000 clones, with approximately 80% observed a single time. The sequencing used CD4+ or CD8+ T cells sorted from blood, collected in a trial of the OX40 agonist ivuxolimab. The receptors were gathered from an adult with an advanced solid tumor such as melanoma, head and neck, liver or kidney cancer.

This chain uses TRBV4-1 with TRBJ1-4, with TRBD1 matching over 10 bases. CDR1 MGHRA and CDR2 YSYEKL come from the germline V gene. J lost 8 bases, V lost 0 bases, and 3 bases had no gene match. The CDR3 is 15 residues long. In nucleotides, the CDR3 is TGCGCCAGCAGCCAAGAAGGGACAGGGGAAGAAAAACTGTTTTTT. This gives the protein CASSQEGTGEEKLFF.

On this clone itself: An end of the junction differs from the germline gene, which may be a read error. The V and J genes are TRBV29-1 and TRBJ1-4, with D perhaps TRBD1 (6 bases). Germline assignment: CDR1 SQVTM and CDR2 ANQGSEA. The CDR3 is 13 amino acids. CDR3 sequence: CSIEARGDEKLFF. CDR3 in DNA: TGCAGCATTGAGGCCAGGGGCGATGAAAAACTGTTTTTT.

The V gene is TRBV6-5, the J gene TRBJ2-7; tentatively, D is TRBD1 or TRBD2 (5 bases each). Trimming cost V 5 bases and J 6 bases, with 17 bases left between them. Germline V lookup: CDR1 MNHEY, CDR2 SVGAGI. The CDR3 length is 14 residues. CDR3 DNA sequence: TGTGCCAGCAGTCCTGGGACGACACGCTCCGAGCAGTACTTC. This gives the protein CASSPGTTRSEQYF.

The chain uses TRBV28 and TRBJ1-1, with TRBD1 identical over 7 bases. This CDR3 is built from 15 residues. Trimming cost V 10 bases and J 11 bases; bases outside gene matches: 22. The germline gives CDR1 MDHEN, CDR2 SYDVKM. The CDR3 protein is CATEDGGGGWVAAFF. In DNA form, the CDR3 reads TGTGCCACCGAGGATGGAGGGGGCGGATGGGTAGCGGCTTTCTTT.

CDR3 coding DNA: TGTGCCAGCAGTCCCCCCACGGGGGGCTGGGATGCTTTCTTT. Its protein is CASSPPTGGWDAFF. This sequence joins TRBV28 and TRBJ1-1; tentative D call: TRBD1 (6 bases). Trimming took 5 bases from V and 11 from J, leaving 21 bases between them. Germline CDR1 reads MDHEN; CDR2 reads SYDVKM. The CDR3 covers 14 residues.

The CDR3 region is CASSKDIIDGYTF. The CDR3 DNA follows: TGTGCCAGCAGTAAGGACATTATTGACGGCTACACCTTC. The chain links TRBV28 to TRBJ1-2, with a tentative D call TRBD1 (5 bases). The CDR3 contains 13 residues. The germline V gene has CDR1 MDHEN and CDR2 SYDVKM. V gave up 5 bases and J gave up 8 bases, with 15 bases separating them.

The chain carries TRBV27 and TRBJ2-4, with 7 bases identical to TRBD1. The ends lost 6 bases at V and 8 bases at J; junction bases unmatched: 10. Germline CDR1 reads MNHEY; CDR2 reads SMNVEV (reference sequence). This CDR3 spans 14 amino acids. The CDR3 DNA follows: TGTGCCAGCAGATCCGGACAGGTCAGAGACATTCAGTACTTC. This encodes CASRSGQVRDIQYF.

The V call is TRBV28, the J call TRBJ2-7; D is undetermined. The germline V and J ends were trimmed by 3 bases and 3 bases, with 6 bases remaining between them. This CDR3 has 12 amino acids. Germline CDR1 is MDHEN and CDR2 is SYDVKM. The CDR3 sequence: CASSFHRYEQYF. In DNA, the CDR3 is TGTGCCAGCAGTTTTCACCGCTACGAGCAGTACTTC.

The CDR3 sequence: CASGNQPQHF. The CDR3 DNA is TGTGCCAGCGGTAATCAGCCCCAGCATTTT. The rearrangement uses TRBV28 and TRBJ1-5; D ambiguous. V gave up 8 bases and J gave up 4 bases, with 3 bases separating them. The CDR3 runs 10 residues. Germline V lookup: CDR1 MDHEN, CDR2 SYDVKM.